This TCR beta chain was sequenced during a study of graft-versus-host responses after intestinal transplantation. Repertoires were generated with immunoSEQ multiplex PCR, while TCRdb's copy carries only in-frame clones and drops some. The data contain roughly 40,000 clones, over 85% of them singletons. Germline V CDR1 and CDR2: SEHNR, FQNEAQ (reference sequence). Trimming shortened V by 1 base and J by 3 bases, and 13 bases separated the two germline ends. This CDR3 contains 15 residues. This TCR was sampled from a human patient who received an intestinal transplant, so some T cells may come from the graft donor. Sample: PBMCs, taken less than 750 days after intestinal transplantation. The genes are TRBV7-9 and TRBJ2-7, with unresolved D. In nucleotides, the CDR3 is TGTGCCAGCAGCTTAGGGCTCGGGCGGAGCTACGAGCAGTACTTC. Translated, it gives CASSLGLGRSYEQYF.